The 23 T cell receptor beta chains in this list originate from one sample, sequenced in a study of shared clonotypes between healthy human individuals. TCRdb's copy holds only in-frame clones and misses some; the assay was immunoSEQ multiplex PCR. Here the sample spans fewer than 850,000 clones, roughly 96% being singletons. Only CD45RO-negative cells positively selected for CCR7 counted as naive CD8 cells, so terminally differentiated effector memory CD45RA+ cells were excluded. Source material: naive CD8+ T cells sorted from blood. The receptor set was obtained from a young man in good health.

This clone was counted only a few times. The V call is TRBV6-6, the J call TRBJ2-2, with a weak D call TRBD2 (6 bases). Looked up from germline, CDR1 is MNHNY and CDR2 is SVGAGI (reference sequence). V shed 7 bases and J shed 2 bases, with 17 bases lying between them. The length of the CDR3 is 16 residues. The CDR3 coding sequence is TGTGCCAGCACCCAAAGGCCGGGAGCCAACACCGGGGAGCTGTTTTTT. Protein: CASTQRPGANTGELFF.

This chain joins TRBV27 and TRBJ2-1, with 8 bases aligning to TRBD1. The CDR3 is 17 amino acids. CDR1 is MNHEY, CDR2 SMNVEV, per germline (reference sequence). Germline trimming cut 0 bases from V and 1 base from J; bases unmatched to any gene: 5. The CDR3 DNA follows: TGTGCCAGCAGTTTATCGTCAGGGGGCAGGTCCTACAATGAGCAGTTCTTC. It encodes CASSLSSGGRSYNEQFF.

This chain connects TRBV6-5 to TRBJ2-7, with 12 bases lining up with TRBD1. With 2 bases clipped from V and 6 bases from J, the junction kept 2 bases outside the gene matches. CDR1 and CDR2 from the germline V gene are MNHEY and SVGAGI. CDR3 size: 14 residues. CDR3 sequence reads: CASSYGTGGAEQYF. CDR3 nucleotides: TGTGCCAGCAGTTACGGGACAGGGGGCGCCGAGCAGTACTTC.

The rearrangement uses TRBV6-6 and TRBJ2-3; 10 nucleotides agree with TRBD1. The CDR3 totals 15 residues. Germline V CDR1 and CDR2: MNHNY, SVGAGI (reference sequence). Trimming removed 4 bases from V and 3 bases from J; junction bases left unmatched: 4. In DNA form, the CDR3 reads TGTGCCAGCAGTTCCGACAGGGGGCGGACAGATACGCAGTATTTT. It encodes CASSSDRGRTDTQYF.

This clone was recorded once. The rearrangement links TRBV6-1 to TRBJ2-7; 7 bases map to TRBD2. V lost 11 bases and J lost 2; bases outside the gene matches: 3. The CDR3 is made up of 11 amino acids. Germline values: CDR1 MNHNS, CDR2 SASEGT. Here the CDR3 DNA reads TGTGCCGGGGAGGGCCCCTACGAGCAGTACTTC. Protein: CAGEGPYEQYF.

Regarding this clone: The junction shows a germline mismatch at one end, possibly a read error. The genes are TRBV27 and TRBJ1-5; TRBD1 matches at 8 bases. Per germline, CDR1 MNHEY and CDR2 SMNVEV (reference sequence). The CDR3 loop spans 14 amino acids. The CDR3 DNA sequence: TGTGCCATCAGTTGGACAGGGACCAATCAGCCCCAGCATTTT. It yields the protein CAISWTGTNQPQHF.

The chain joins TRBV18 to TRBJ2-1; 12 bases align to TRBD2. CDR3 length equals 16 residues. Looked up from germline, CDR1 is KGHSH and CDR2 is LQKENI. V trimming: 3 bases; J trimming: 5 bases; junction bases outside the gene matches: 5. CDR3 residues: CASSPPGLAGNNEQFF. CDR3 DNA: TGTGCCAGCTCACCCCCGGGACTAGCGGGCAACAATGAGCAGTTCTTC.

The gene calls are TRBV14 and TRBJ2-1; D is perhaps TRBD1 (6 bases). Trimming stripped 0 bases from V and 11 bases from J, with 23 bases between. Germline V CDR1 and CDR2: SGHDN, FVKESK. The CDR3 spans 17 residues. This CDR3 is CASSQDSDRLGRGKQFF. The CDR3 DNA sequence: TGTGCCAGCAGCCAAGATTCCGACAGGCTCGGTCGGGGAAAGCAGTTCTTC. The whole variable domain, remainder taken from reference TRBV14 and TRBJ2-1, is EAGVTQFPSHSVIEKGQTVTLRCDPISGHDNLYWYRRVMGKEIKFLLHFVKESKQDESGMPNNRFLAERTGGTYSTLKVQPAELEDSGVYFCASSQDSDRLGRGKQFFGPGTRLTVL.

Comment on this clone: This same CDR3 is encoded by further DNA sequences in the sample. This chain links TRBV5-6 with TRBJ2-1; D may be TRBD1 (5 bases). CDR3 length: 13 residues. Germline-derived CDR1 and CDR2 are SGHDT and YYEEEE. V was cut by 2 bases and J by 5 bases, with 8 bases left in between. The CDR3 DNA reads as TGTGCCAGCAGCTTAGGGGCGCACAATGAGCAGTTCTTC. It encodes CASSLGAHNEQFF.

This clone was found once. The chain uses TRBV10-2 and TRBJ2-7, with TRBD2 identical over 8 bases. The length of the CDR3 is 14 residues. The germline V gene encodes CDR1 WSHSY and CDR2 SAAADI. V lost 4 bases, J lost 0 bases, and 2 bases stayed unmatched. The CDR3 bases are TGCGCCAGCAGTGTCAGCGGGAGCTCCTACGAGCAGTACTTC. It translates to CASSVSGSSYEQYF.

The rearrangement uses TRBV5-1 and TRBJ2-7; no reliable D call. Trimming took 0 bases from V and 0 from J, leaving 16 bases between them. The CDR3 sequence is 17 residues long. The V gene's germline CDR1 is SGHRS and CDR2 YFSETQ. The CDR3 spells CASSLGLGGLSSYEQYF. The DNA for the CDR3 is TGCGCCAGCAGCTTGGGTTTAGGCGGCTTGAGCTCCTACGAGCAGTACTTC. Variable domain in full (rest from reference TRBV5-1 and TRBJ2-7): KAGVTQTPRYLIKTRGQQVTLSCSPISGHRSVSWYQQTPGQGLQFLFEYFSETQRNKGNFPGRFSGRQFSNSRSEMNVSTLELGDSALYLCASSLGLGGLSSYEQYFGPGTRLTVT.

The V and J genes are TRBV9 and TRBJ2-1; D not resolved. Deletions cut 3 bases from V and 7 bases from J, with 14 bases between. The CDR3 has 14 residues. Germline CDR1 and CDR2: SGDLS and YYNGEE. CDR3 in DNA: TGTGCCAGCAGCGCCTATCCTGATGGGAATGAGCAGTTCTTC. This gives the protein CASSAYPDGNEQFF.

This chain uses TRBV5-6 with TRBJ2-5; the match to TRBD1 covers 9 bases. J lost 4 bases, V lost 2 bases, and 3 bases had no gene match. The CDR3 has 14 residues. Germline V gene sequence: CDR1 SGHDT, CDR2 YYEEEE. The CDR3, as DNA: TGTGCCAGCAGCTTTGGACAGGGGCGAGAGACCCAGTACTTC. Its protein product is CASSFGQGRETQYF. The variable domain in full, with the rest retrieved from reference TRBV5-6 and TRBJ2-5, is DAGVTQSPTHLIKTRGQQVTLRCSPKSGHDTVSWYQQALGQGPQFIFQYYEEEERQRGNFPDRFSGHQFPNYSSELNVNALLLGDSALYLCASSFGQGRETQYFGPGTRLLVL.

The chain links TRBV11-3 to TRBJ2-7, with D hard to call. The CDR3 length is 14 residues. Trimming took 0 bases from V and 5 from J, leaving 11 bases between them. Germline V gene lookup returns CDR1 SGHNT and CDR2 YENEEA. This chain's CDR3 is CASSLDALKDEQYF. CDR3 in DNA: TGTGCCAGCAGCTTAGATGCCCTCAAGGACGAGCAGTACTTC.

V usage is TRBV5-4 and J usage is TRBJ2-1; D remains ambiguous. Trimming stripped 0 bases from V and 9 bases from J, with 7 bases between. Germline V gene sequence: CDR1 SGHNT, CDR2 YYREEE (reference sequence). This CDR3 is 12 amino acids long. The CDR3 here is CASSLVGTEQFF. CDR3 DNA sequence: TGTGCCAGCAGCTTGGTCGGCACTGAGCAGTTCTTC. Looking up the rest from reference TRBV5-4 and TRBJ2-1 gives the full variable domain: ETGVTQSPTHLIKTRGQQVTLRCSSQSGHNTVSWYQQALGQGPQFIFQYYREEENGRGNFPPRFSGLQFPNYSSELNVNALELDDSALYLCASSLVGTEQFFGPGTRLTVL.

This clone came up once. The chain couples TRBV15 to TRBJ1-1, with D hard to call. The germline V gene has CDR1 LNHNV and CDR2 YYDKDF (reference sequence). V lost 1 base to trimming and J lost 0 bases, with 12 bases between them. The CDR3 loop spans 16 amino acids. In nucleotides, the CDR3 is TGTGCCACCAGCAGAGGGACTCGGGGATTGAACACTGAAGCTTTCTTT. It encodes CATSRGTRGLNTEAFF.

This chain connects TRBV28 to TRBJ2-1; D not resolved. The length of the CDR3 is 13 residues. V dropped 6 bases and J dropped 8 bases, with 14 bases sitting between them. Per germline, CDR1 MDHEN and CDR2 SYDVKM. The CDR3 protein is CASSLAHKYEQFF. The CDR3 DNA reads as TGTGCCAGCAGCTTAGCCCACAAGTATGAGCAGTTCTTC.

The CDR3 spells CASSLGLYLTSEYEQYF. The CDR3 bases are TGTGCCAGCAGCTTGGGACTTTATCTGACTAGCGAATACGAGCAGTACTTC. The chain has TRBV5-6 and TRBJ2-7; the match to TRBD2 covers 8 bases. The ends lost 0 bases at V and 4 bases at J; junction bases unmatched: 12. The CDR3 spans 17 residues. From germline, CDR1 is SGHDT and CDR2 YYEEEE.

The chain's CDR3 is CASSFRQGLEAFF. In DNA, the CDR3 is TGTGCCAGCAGTTTTCGACAGGGCCTTGAAGCTTTCTTT. V gene TRBV28 combines with J gene TRBJ1-1, with 7 bases identical to TRBD1. The germline CDR1 and CDR2 sequences are MDHEN and SYDVKM. V trimming: 3 bases; J trimming: 7 bases; junction bases outside the gene matches: 5. This CDR3 has 13 residues.

The CDR3 region is CSAQGKQGASKETQYF. The CDR3 bases are TGCAGCGCCCAGGGAAAGCAGGGAGCTTCGAAAGAGACCCAGTACTTC. The chain employs TRBV29-1 and TRBJ2-5; perhaps D is TRBD1 or TRBD2 (5 bases each). V lost 7 bases to trimming and J lost 3 bases, with 24 bases between them. The CDR3 length is 16 residues. CDR1 and CDR2 (germline): SQVTM, ANQGSEA.

The chain combines TRBV5-1 with TRBJ2-3; D could derive from TRBD1 or TRBD2 (5 bases each). V was pared by 0 bases and J by 2 bases, with 19 bases between. This CDR3 is built from 18 residues. Germline loops: CDR1 SGHRS, CDR2 YFSETQ. CDR3 residues: CASSLALGVDLNTDTQYF. CDR3 nucleotides: TGCGCCAGCAGCTTGGCCTTAGGGGTGGACTTGAACACAGATACGCAGTATTTT.

The J gene is TRBJ2-5, the V gene TRBV14, with TRBD2 identical over 9 bases. The CDR3 sequence is 17 residues long. Germline V gives CDR1 SGHDN, CDR2 FVKESK. V lost 1 base, J lost 1 base, and 7 bases stayed unmatched. CDR3 nucleotide sequence: TGTGCCAGCAGCCAAGCGGCGGGAGGGCACATCCAAGAGACCCAGTACTTC. Translating gives CASSQAAGGHIQETQYF.

The rearrangement uses TRBV28 and TRBJ2-3, with D unresolved. V lost 5 bases, J lost 2 bases, and 11 bases lay in between. Germline lookup yields CDR1 MDHEN and CDR2 SYDVKM. The CDR3 totals 14 residues. CDR3 region: CASSILTDTDTQYF. For the CDR3, the DNA is TGTGCCAGCAGTATCCTTACAGACACAGATACGCAGTATTTT.